Sequencing of this TCR beta chain was carried out in a study of cytomegalovirus exposure and HLA in healthy donors. With 60 Vbeta and 13 Jbeta primers, the PCR was carried out. Authors' analysis steps: In a later analysis, around 10 million of approximately 86 million unique beta chains occurred in at least two donors. Method: immunoSEQ multiplex PCR; TCRdb's copy keeps in-frame clones and lacks some. The V and J calls and clone size were taken over from that table, and D and trimming were inferred from the DNA. Of about 200,000 clones listed, approximately 86% were seen once; the top ten hold less than 1.3%. This clone is judged medium-sized (0.01 to 0.1%). This CDR3 is built from 14 residues. Trimming took 7 bases from V and 8 from J; bases not matched to a gene: 12.

This sequence joins TRBV23-1 and TRBJ1-1; 8 positions agree with TRBD1. TRBV23-1 is marked as an open reading frame, function uncertain. What was sequenced was PBMCs. The clonotype originates from a boy aged 2 to 10 in good health and CMV-seronegative. The CDR3 DNA reads TGCGCCAGCAACCCCGGAAGGACAGGGACCGAAGCTTTCTTT. Amino acids: CASNPGRTGTEAFF.